Listed here is a single TCR beta chain. Its specificity is unknown. The sequence runs out 3 residues before the end of the CDR3; the remainder is reconstructed from the germline J gene. The data were taken from a study of T cell clonality in common variable immunodeficiency. The study's findings and limits: Shared TCRbeta clones were fewer between CVID subjects than controls.

Measured with immunoSEQ multiplex PCR; TCRdb has only the in-frame clones, and not every one. The data show about 52,000 clones, with none appearing a single time. V was shortened by 4 bases and J by 3 bases, with 14 bases between the two germline ends. The CDR3 runs 15 residues. Germline CDR1 and CDR2: WSHSY and SAAADI. The TCR sequence derives from a person aged 18 to 75 in good health. The chain carries TRBV10-2 and TRBJ2-3; a possible D gene is TRBD2 (6 bases). The sequenced material came from peripheral blood mononuclear cells. The sequenced CDR3 bases are TGCGCCAGCAGTGGACGGTCCGGGGGTACAGATACG. This gives the protein CASSGRSGGTDT. The full CDR3 sequence reads CASSGRSGGTDTQYF.